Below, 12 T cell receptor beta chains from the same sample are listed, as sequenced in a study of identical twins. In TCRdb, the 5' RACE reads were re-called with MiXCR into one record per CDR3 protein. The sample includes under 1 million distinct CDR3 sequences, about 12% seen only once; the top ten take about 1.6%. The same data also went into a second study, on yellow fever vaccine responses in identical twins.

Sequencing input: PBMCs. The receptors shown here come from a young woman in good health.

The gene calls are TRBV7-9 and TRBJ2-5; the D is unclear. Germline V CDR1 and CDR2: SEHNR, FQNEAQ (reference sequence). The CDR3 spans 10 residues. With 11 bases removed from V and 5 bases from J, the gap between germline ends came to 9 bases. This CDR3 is CASQRETQYF. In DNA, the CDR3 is TGTGCCTCACAAAGGGAGACCCAGTACTTC.

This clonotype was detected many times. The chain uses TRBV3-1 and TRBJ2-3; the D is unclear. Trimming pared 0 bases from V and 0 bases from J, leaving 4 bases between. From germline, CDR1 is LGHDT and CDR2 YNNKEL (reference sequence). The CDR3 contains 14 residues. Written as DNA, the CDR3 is TGTGCCAGCAGCCAAGATGCAAGCACAGATACGCAGTATTTT. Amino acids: CASSQDASTDTQYF.

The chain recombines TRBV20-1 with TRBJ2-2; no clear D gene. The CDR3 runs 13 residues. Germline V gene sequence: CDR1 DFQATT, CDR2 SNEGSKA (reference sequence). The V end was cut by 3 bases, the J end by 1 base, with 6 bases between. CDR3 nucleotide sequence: TGCAGTGCTAGTCAGCAGAACACCGGGGAGCTGTTTTTT. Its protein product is CSASQQNTGELFF.

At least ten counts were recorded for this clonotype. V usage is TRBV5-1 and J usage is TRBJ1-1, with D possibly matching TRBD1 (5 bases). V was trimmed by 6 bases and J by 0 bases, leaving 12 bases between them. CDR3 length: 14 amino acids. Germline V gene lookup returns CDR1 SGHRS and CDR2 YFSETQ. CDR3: CASTNKGLNTEAFF. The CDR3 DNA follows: TGCGCCAGCACTAACAAGGGGCTGAACACTGAAGCTTTCTTT.

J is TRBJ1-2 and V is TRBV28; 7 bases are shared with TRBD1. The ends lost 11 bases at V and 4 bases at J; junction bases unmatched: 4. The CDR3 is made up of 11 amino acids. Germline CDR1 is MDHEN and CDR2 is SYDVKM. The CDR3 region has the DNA TGTGCCGGATCAGGGGGCTATGGCTACACCTTC. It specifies CAGSGGYGYTF.

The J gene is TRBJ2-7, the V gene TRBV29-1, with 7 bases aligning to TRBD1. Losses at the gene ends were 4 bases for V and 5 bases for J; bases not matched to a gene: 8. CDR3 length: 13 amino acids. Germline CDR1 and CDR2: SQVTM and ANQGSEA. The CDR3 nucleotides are TGCAGCGTTGGCAAGGACAGGCTCGACGAGCAGTACTTC. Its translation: CSVGKDRLDEQYF.

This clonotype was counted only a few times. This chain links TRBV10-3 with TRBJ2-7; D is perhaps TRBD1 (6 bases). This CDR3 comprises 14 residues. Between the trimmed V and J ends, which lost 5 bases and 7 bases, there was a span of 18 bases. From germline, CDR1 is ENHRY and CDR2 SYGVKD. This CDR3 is CAISRQATREEQYF. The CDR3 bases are TGTGCCATCAGTAGACAGGCCACGAGGGAAGAGCAGTACTTC.

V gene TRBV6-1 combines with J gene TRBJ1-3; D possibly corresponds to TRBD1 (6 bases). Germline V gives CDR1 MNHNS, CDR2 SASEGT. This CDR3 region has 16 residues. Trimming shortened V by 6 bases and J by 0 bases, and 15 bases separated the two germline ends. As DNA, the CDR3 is TGTGCCAGCAGACCCGGACAGCCATTCTCTGGAAACACCATATATTTT. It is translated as CASRPGQPFSGNTIYF.

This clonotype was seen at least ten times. The CDR3 here is CSSPKGTSGEQFF. In nucleotides, the CDR3 is TGCAGCTCCCCCAAAGGGACTAGCGGTGAGCAGTTCTTC. The chain couples TRBV20-1 to TRBJ2-1; 11 bases are a match to TRBD2. Germline lookup yields CDR1 DFQATT and CDR2 SNEGSKA (reference sequence). This CDR3 is 13 amino acids long.

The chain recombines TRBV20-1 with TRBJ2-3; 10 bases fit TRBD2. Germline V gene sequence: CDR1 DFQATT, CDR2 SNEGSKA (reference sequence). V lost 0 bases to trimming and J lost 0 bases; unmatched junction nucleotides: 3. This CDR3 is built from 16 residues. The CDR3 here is CSARDGLAESTDTQYF. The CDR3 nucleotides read TGCAGTGCTAGAGACGGACTAGCGGAGAGCACAGATACGCAGTATTTT.

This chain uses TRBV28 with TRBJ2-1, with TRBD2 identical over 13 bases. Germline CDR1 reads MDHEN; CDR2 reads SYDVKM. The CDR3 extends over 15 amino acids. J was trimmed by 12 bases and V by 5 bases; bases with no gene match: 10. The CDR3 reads CASSLGTSGMIGQFF. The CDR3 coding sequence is TGTGCCAGCAGTCTCGGGACTAGCGGGATGATAGGGCAGTTCTTC.

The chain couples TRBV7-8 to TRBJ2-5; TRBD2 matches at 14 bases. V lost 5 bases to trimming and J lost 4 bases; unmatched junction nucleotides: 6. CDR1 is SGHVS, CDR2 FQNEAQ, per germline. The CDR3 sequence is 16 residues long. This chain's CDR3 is CASSGMGLAGVETQYF. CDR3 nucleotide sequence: TGTGCCAGCAGCGGCATGGGACTAGCGGGAGTAGAGACCCAGTACTTC.